These 24 T cell receptor beta chains came from one sample sequenced in a study of cytomegalovirus exposure and HLA in healthy donors. Vbeta (60) and Jbeta (13) primers were used in the PCR. The method was immunoSEQ multiplex PCR; TCRdb's version includes in-frame clones alone and lacks a portion of them. The table lists approximately 110,000 clones, 79% of them singletons, with approximately 3% in the top ten. The material sequenced was PBMCs. The receptor source for this set is a woman in her thirties or forties in good health and CMV-seronegative.

This rearrangement joins TRBV25-1 to TRBJ2-1, with 7 bases matching TRBD2. The trim removed 4 bases at V and 4 bases at J, leaving 7 bases unmatched. Germline CDR1 MGHDK, CDR2 SYGVNS. This CDR3 region has 15 residues. DNA of the CDR3: TGTGCCAGCAGTGGGACGGGCGGGGGATACAATGAGCAGTTCTTC. This gives the protein CASSGTGGGYNEQFF.

This clone was detected a few times. The chain has TRBV7-8 and TRBJ2-5; tentatively, D is TRBD2 (7 bases). The ends were cut back, 1 base at V and 7 bases at J, with 10 bases in the middle. The CDR3 runs to 13 residues. Germline V gene data show CDR1 as SGHVS and CDR2 as FQNEAQ. The CDR3 loop reads CASSLGGGPTQYF. CDR3 coding DNA: TGTGCCAGCAGCTTAGGGGGGGGCCCGACCCAGTACTTC.

Only one count was recorded for this clone. V gene TRBV18 combines with J gene TRBJ2-1, with TRBD2 identical over 10 bases. The CDR3 has 16 amino acids. Per germline, CDR1 KGHSH and CDR2 LQKENI. Losses at the gene ends were 0 bases for V and 9 bases for J; bases not matched to a gene: 8. CDR3 coding DNA: TGTGCCAGCTCACCACCGGGAGCGGGGGGGCCAAGTGAGCAGTTCTTC. It is translated as CASSPPGAGGPSEQFF.

The count of this clone is one. This chain joins TRBV6-6 and TRBJ2-2, with a tentative D call TRBD1 (5 bases). Germline CDR1 MNHNY, CDR2 SVGAGI (reference sequence). The CDR3 sequence is 11 residues long. Trimming stripped 10 bases from V and 4 bases from J, with 7 bases between. CDR3 in DNA: TGTGCCACACAGGTCACCGGGGAGCTGTTTTTT. Protein product: CATQVTGELFF.

This chain connects TRBV5-1 to TRBJ1-1; TRBD1 might be the D (5 bases). Trimming stripped 7 bases from V and 3 bases from J, with 13 bases between. The germline gives CDR1 SGHRS, CDR2 YFSETQ. The length of the CDR3 is 13 residues. The CDR3 nucleotides are TGCGCCAGCGGAGCAGGAGGGGACACTGAAGCTTTCTTT. Translated, it gives CASGAGGDTEAFF.

V gene TRBV19 combines with J gene TRBJ2-7; TRBD1 matches at 9 bases. V dropped 4 bases and J dropped 3; count of bases not matched to a gene: 13. Germline V gives CDR1 LNHDA, CDR2 SQIVND (reference sequence). The CDR3 runs 17 residues. CDR3 loop: CASSTTGTGYYVYEQYF. The CDR3 DNA follows: TGTGCCAGTAGTACAACCGGGACAGGGTATTATGTCTACGAGCAGTACTTC.

The chain has TRBV7-2 and TRBJ2-3; 11 nucleotides line up with TRBD2. J lost 3 bases, V lost 3 bases, and 8 bases had no gene match. Germline V gene sequence: CDR1 SGHTA, CDR2 FQGNSA. This CDR3 spans 17 amino acids. As DNA, the CDR3 is TGTGCCAGCAGCTTGGTGTTAGCGGGGGGGCTGACAGATACGCAGTATTTT. Its protein is CASSLVLAGGLTDTQYF. Supplemented by reference TRBV7-2 and TRBJ2-3, the full variable domain reads GAGVSQSPSNKVTEKGKDVELRCDPISGHTALYWYRQSLGQGLEFLIYFQGNSAPDKSGLPSDRFSAERTGGSVSTLTIQRTQQEDSAVYLCASSLVLAGGLTDTQYFGPGTRLTVL.

The CDR3 region has the DNA TGTGCCAGCAGCCGTAGCGGGAGGGGCACAGATACGCAGTATTTT. Protein sequence: CASSRSGRGTDTQYF. The V call is TRBV11-2, the J call TRBJ2-3; 11 bases are a match to TRBD2. The J segment lost 1 base and the V segment lost 5 bases, leaving 2 bases of the junction unmatched. The CDR3 totals 15 residues. Germline-derived CDR1 and CDR2 are SGHAT and FQNNGV. The full variable domain, with the rest looked up from reference TRBV11-2 and TRBJ2-3, is EAGVAQSPRYKIIEKRQSVAFWCNPISGHATLYWYQQILGQGPKLLIQFQNNGVVDDSQLPKDRFSAERLKGVDSTLKIQPAKLEDSAVYLCASSRSGRGTDTQYFGPGTRLTVL.

J is TRBJ1-1 and V is TRBV10-1, with 7 bases aligning to TRBD1. The CDR3 runs to 14 residues. With 6 bases clipped from V and 6 bases from J, the junction kept 10 bases outside the gene matches. Germline V gives CDR1 WNHNN, CDR2 SYGVQD (reference sequence). DNA of the CDR3: TGCGCCAGCAGCTCCGGGACAGCGGGGGCTGAAGCTTTCTTT. Translated: CASSSGTAGAEAFF.

With respect to this clone: An end of the junction differs from the germline gene, which may be a read error. This chain connects TRBV7-9 to TRBJ2-1; the match to TRBD2 covers 10 bases. CDR1 and CDR2 (germline): SEHNR, FQNEAQ (reference sequence). The length of the CDR3 is 17 residues. CDR3 DNA: TGTTCCAGCAGCTCCATCGGACTAGCGGATACCTACAATGAGCAGTTCTTC. Translation: CSSSSIGLADTYNEQFF. The variable domain in full, with the rest retrieved from reference TRBV7-9 and TRBJ2-1, is DTGVSQNPRHKITKRGQNVTFRCDPISEHNRLYWYRQTLGQGPEFLTYFQNEAQLEKSRLLSDRFSAERPKGSFSTLEIQRTEQGDSAMYLCSSSSIGLADTYNEQFFGPGTRLTVL.

This clone was detected a few times. The rearrangement joins TRBV11-2 to TRBJ2-1; TRBD1 agrees at 7 bases. Trimming cost V 5 bases and J 15 bases; bases outside gene matches: 10. From germline, CDR1 is SGHAT and CDR2 FQNNGV. There are 12 residues in the CDR3. This CDR3 is CASSNNRGRGFF. The CDR3 region has the DNA TGTGCCAGCAGCAATAACAGGGGACGCGGGTTCTTC.

This clone was seen only a few times. The chain combines TRBV7-2 with TRBJ1-2; 12 bases agree with TRBD1. The CDR3 length is 14 residues. V lost 8 bases and J lost 2; bases outside the gene matches: 3. Germline loops: CDR1 SGHTA, CDR2 FQGNSA. The CDR3: CASGTGGANYGYTF. CDR3 in DNA: TGTGCCAGCGGGACAGGGGGCGCGAACTATGGCTACACCTTC.

The chain employs TRBV9 and TRBJ2-3; the match to TRBD1 covers 7 bases. V gave up 4 bases and J gave up 0 bases; unmatched junction bases: 5. In germline, CDR1 is SGDLS, CDR2 YYNGEE. This CDR3 contains 15 residues. The CDR3 sequence is CASSLPQGSTDTQYF. CDR3 sequence (DNA): TGTGCCAGCAGCCTCCCACAGGGGAGCACAGATACGCAGTATTTT.

The genes are TRBV15 and TRBJ1-2; tentatively, D is TRBD1 (6 bases). The CDR3 loop spans 14 amino acids. Germline V CDR1 and CDR2: LNHNV, YYDKDF (reference sequence). With 8 bases removed from V and 4 bases from J, the gap between germline ends came to 17 bases. The CDR3 DNA follows: TGTGCCACCGCCCGCGACAGGAGTAGCTATGGCTACACCTTC. Its protein product is CATARDRSSYGYTF.

The chain employs TRBV12-5 and TRBJ2-1; tentatively, D is TRBD2 (7 bases). Between the trimmed V and J ends, which lost 1 base and 4 bases, there was a span of 20 bases. CDR3 length equals 18 residues. In germline, CDR1 is LGHNT, CDR2 FRNRAP. The CDR3 region is CASGLGTVASAGYNEQFF. The CDR3, as DNA: TGTGCTAGTGGTTTGGGGACAGTAGCGTCAGCGGGATACAATGAGCAGTTCTTC.

This clone showed up just once. V is TRBV5-1 and J is TRBJ2-1; 15 nucleotides line up with TRBD2. Germline CDR1 reads SGHRS; CDR2 reads YFSETQ. The ends lost 7 bases at V and 8 bases at J; junction bases unmatched: 4. The length of the CDR3 is 14 residues. The CDR3 coding sequence is TGCGCCAGCTTCGGACTAGCGGGAGGGGATGAGCAGTTCTTC. It encodes CASFGLAGGDEQFF.

The gene calls are TRBV6-5 and TRBJ2-1; D ambiguous. CDR3 length equals 15 residues. The germline CDR1 and CDR2 sequences are MNHEY and SVGAGI. V dropped 2 bases and J dropped 5 bases, with 13 bases sitting between them. CDR3 loop: CASSYVTNTHNEQFF. The CDR3 nucleotides read TGTGCCAGCAGTTACGTAACCAACACCCACAATGAGCAGTTCTTC.

The chain uses TRBV5-1 and TRBJ1-4; 7 bases match TRBD1. V trimming: 1 base; J trimming: 6 bases; junction bases outside the gene matches: 3. The germline V gene encodes CDR1 SGHRS and CDR2 YFSETQ. This CDR3 region has 14 residues. CDR3 nucleotides: TGCGCCAGCAGCTTGTTAGGGGGCGATGAAAAACTGTTTTTT. Translation: CASSLLGGDEKLFF.

V gene TRBV9 combines with J gene TRBJ2-3; TRBD2 matches at 11 bases. CDR3 length: 16 amino acids. V shed 3 bases, J shed 3 bases, and the junction held 6 bases outside the gene matches. The germline CDR1 and CDR2 sequences are SGDLS and YYNGEE. CDR3 sequence (DNA): TGTGCCAGCAGCGCAACTAGCGGGAGTGCTACAGATACGCAGTATTTT. This gives the protein CASSATSGSATDTQYF.

This clone came up once. The rearrangement uses TRBV6-1 and TRBJ2-7, with D perhaps TRBD1 (5 bases). This CDR3 has 14 residues. Trimming removed 5 bases at V and 3 bases at J, with 14 bases between. Germline CDR1 is MNHNS and CDR2 is SASEGT. The CDR3 coding sequence is TGTGCCAGCAGTTTCCGGGCAGGGTTCTACGAGCAGTACTTC. This gives the protein CASSFRAGFYEQYF.

This clone was found a few times. This chain joins TRBV28 and TRBJ1-6; TRBD1 matches 8 bases. Germline V gene lookup returns CDR1 MDHEN and CDR2 SYDVKM. The CDR3 sequence is 18 residues long. V was clipped by 2 bases and J by 5 bases; unmatched bases: 11. In DNA form, the CDR3 reads TGTGCCAGCAGTTTACTCTTGACAGGGGAGGCGAATAATTCACCCCTCCACTTT. This encodes CASSLLLTGEANNSPLHF.

The chain couples TRBV19 to TRBJ2-1, with D possibly matching TRBD2 (5 bases). The CDR3 covers 12 residues. The germline V gene has CDR1 LNHDA and CDR2 SQIVND (reference sequence). The V end lost 10 bases, the J end lost 4 bases, and 11 bases lay between the germline ends. The CDR3: CATHGVYNEQFF. The CDR3 bases are TGTGCCACCCACGGGGTTTACAATGAGCAGTTCTTC. Full variable domain (remainder filled in from reference TRBV19 and TRBJ2-1): DGGITQSPKYLFRKEGQNVTLSCEQNLNHDAMYWYRQDPGQGLRLIYYSQIVNDFQKGDIAEGYSVSREKKESFPLTVTSAQKNPTAFYLCATHGVYNEQFFGPGTRLTVL.

The rearrangement uses TRBV7-8 and TRBJ1-1; the D is unclear. Germline assignment: CDR1 SGHVS and CDR2 FQNEAQ. The length of the CDR3 is 14 residues. The V and J ends lost 4 bases and 2 bases respectively, with 11 bases between them. The CDR3: CASSSEQINTEAFF. CDR3 sequence (DNA): TGTGCCAGCAGCTCGGAACAGATCAACACTGAAGCTTTCTTT.

V is TRBV5-1 and J is TRBJ2-7, with 11 nucleotides matching TRBD1. The CDR3 runs 15 residues. The germline CDR1 and CDR2 sequences are SGHRS and YFSETQ. V shed 4 bases and J 4 bases; nucleotides not matched to a gene: 7. The CDR3 loop reads CASSRTGTGGYEQYF. In nucleotides, the CDR3 is TGCGCCAGCAGCCGCACAGGGACAGGGGGGTACGAGCAGTACTTC.